A single T cell receptor (beta chain) is shown here with its context. The data were obtained in a study of control samples from healthy donors and cancer patients. Some clones are missing from TCRdb's copy, which holds only in-frame ones; the method was immunoSEQ multiplex PCR. The data show 130,000 or so clones, with around nine tenths seen just once and roughly 3.4% held by the top ten. The CDR3 loop spans 14 amino acids. V trimming: 3 bases; J trimming: 5 bases; junction bases outside the gene matches: 6. CDR1 and CDR2 (germline): MNHEY, SMNVEV (reference sequence). The specimen was blood. This receptor was taken from a man in his forties or fifties in good health. This chain uses TRBV27 with TRBJ2-5; 7 nucleotides match TRBD2. The CDR3 is CASSLGGSWETQYF. The CDR3 bases are TGTGCCAGCAGTTTGGGGGGGTCGTGGGAGACCCAGTACTTC.